The rows below give T cell receptor beta chains drawn from one sample of a study of blood T cell repertoires in COVID-19. The protocol was immunoSEQ multiplex PCR, while the TCRdb copy is restricted to in-frame clones and leaves out a portion. The sample records about 160,000 clones, around 85% being singletons. Sequences were obtained from peripheral blood. The receptors here all came from a man aged 60 to 69 with active or convalescent COVID-19. CDR3s include the opening cysteine and the closing phenylalanine or tryptophan. A D gene is named only where the DNA matches it firmly. Clone sizes are given selectively: once, few, many, or a class where the clone is expanded.

D gene	CDR3 length	V gene	clone size	J gene	CDR3 DNA	CDR3 protein
TRBD1	14	TRBV10-3	few	TRBJ1-1	TGTGCCATCAGGGACAGGGGGAAAGACACTGAAGCTTTCTTT	CAIRDRGKDTEAFF
TRBD1	15	TRBV3-1/TRBV3-2	.	TRBJ1-4	TGTGCCAGCAGCCGCACCGGGACAGGGGGCGAAAAACTGTTTTTT	CASSRTGTGGEKLFF
.	15	TRBV10-2	.	TRBJ1-3	TGCGCCAGCAGTGAACCCCCGGGGACTGGAAACACCATATATTTT	CASSEPPGTGNTIYF
.	15	TRBV19	.	TRBJ2-2	TGTGCCAGTAGTATAGTTGCACAGAACACCGGGGAGCTGTTTTTT	CASSIVAQNTGELFF
TRBD2	16	TRBV6-6	once	TRBJ2-1	TGTGCCAGCAGGAGACTAGCCCTCAACTCCTACAATGAGCAGTTCTTC	CASRRLALNSYNEQFF
.	12	TRBV7-8	.	TRBJ2-5	TGTGCCAGCAGGCGACAGGAAGAGACCCAGTACTTC	CASRRQEETQYF
TRBD1	16	TRBV7-8	.	TRBJ2-3	TGTGCCAGCAGCACCCGGACAGGGCTTAGCACAGATACGCAGTATTTT	CASSTRTGLSTDTQYF
.	14	TRBV28	.	TRBJ2-2	TGTGCCAGCAGTTCGCCCCTTGGGCCCGGGGAGCTGTTTTTT	CASSSPLGPGELFF
TRBD2	14	TRBV29-1	.	TRBJ2-1	TGCAGCGTTCGTCCGGGAGGATCCTACAATGAGCAGTTCTTC	CSVRPGGSYNEQFF
.	11	TRBV2	.	TRBJ1-2	TGTGCCAGCAGTGCAGGGGTCGGCTACACCTTC	CASSAGVGYTF
TRBD2	14	TRBV6-5	.	TRBJ2-1	TGTGCCAGCAGTTCGGGACTAGCGAGGAATGAGCAGTTCTTC	CASSSGLARNEQFF
TRBD1	16	TRBV18	.	TRBJ2-2	TGTGCCAGCTCACCACTGGACAGGGGGGCCACCGGGGAGCTGTTTTTT	CASSPLDRGATGELFF
TRBD2	17	TRBV11-3	.	TRBJ2-1	TGTGCCAGCAGCTTAGCCCTGGGACTAGCGGGGGCTTCTGAGCAGTTCTTC	CASSLALGLAGASEQFF
TRBD2	15	TRBV19	.	TRBJ2-1	TGTGCCAGTAGTTCCCCGGGACTAGCGGACAATGAGCAGTTCTTC	CASSSPGLADNEQFF
.	14	TRBV3-1/TRBV3-2	.	TRBJ2-7	TGTGCCAGCAGCCAAGTAAGTAGCAACTACGAGCAGTACTTC	CASSQVSSNYEQYF
TRBD1	14	TRBV13	.	TRBJ1-1	TGTGCCAGCAGCGGAGACAGGGATCGCACTGAAGCTTTCTTT	CASSGDRDRTEAFF